The table lists the clone carrying this TCR beta chain with a count of one. The data are from a study of blood T cell repertoires in COVID-19. For the study at large: From the United States, Italy and Spain came samples of acute and convalescent COVID-19.

This CDR3 comprises 16 residues. CDR1 and CDR2 from the germline V gene are SGDLS and YYNGEE. Trimming removed 3 bases from V and 8 bases from J; junction bases left unmatched: 11. Per the study methods: How many nucleated cells were present was estimated from reference gene primer amplification. The table came from immunoSEQ multiplex PCR; TCRdb's copy has only in-frame clones and leaves some out. The V and J calls and the clone size are those of that table, but D and trimming were determined from the DNA. Among approximately 180,000 clones listed, about 90% were seen once. The sequencing input was peripheral blood. This rearrangement joins TRBV9 to TRBJ1-2; 12 bases match TRBD1. This sequence originates from a man between 60 and 75 years old with active or convalescent COVID-19. CDR3 loop: CASSATLRDRGRGYTF. In DNA, the CDR3 is TGTGCCAGCAGCGCGACGCTTCGGGACAGGGGGCGCGGCTACACCTTC.